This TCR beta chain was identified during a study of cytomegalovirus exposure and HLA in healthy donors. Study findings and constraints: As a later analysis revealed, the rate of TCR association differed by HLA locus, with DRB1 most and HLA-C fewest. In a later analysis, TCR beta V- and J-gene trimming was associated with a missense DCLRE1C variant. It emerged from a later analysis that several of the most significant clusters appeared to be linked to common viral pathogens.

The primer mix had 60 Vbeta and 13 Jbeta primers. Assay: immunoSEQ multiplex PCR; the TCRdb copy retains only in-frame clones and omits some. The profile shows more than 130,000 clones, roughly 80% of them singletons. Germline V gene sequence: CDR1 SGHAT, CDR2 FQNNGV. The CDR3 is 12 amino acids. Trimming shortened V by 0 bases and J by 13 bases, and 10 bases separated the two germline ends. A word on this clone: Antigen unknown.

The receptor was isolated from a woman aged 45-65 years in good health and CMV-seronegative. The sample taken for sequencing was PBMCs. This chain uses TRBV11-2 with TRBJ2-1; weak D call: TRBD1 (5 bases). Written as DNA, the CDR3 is TGTGCCAGCAGCTTAGAGGACACCGCCCAGTTCTTC. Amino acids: CASSLEDTAQFF.